The 25 T cell receptor beta chains presented below share a single source sample, sequenced in a study of blood T cell repertoires in COVID-19. Assay used: immunoSEQ multiplex PCR; TCRdb lists only in-frame clones, some missing. The sample yields tens of thousands of clones, about 91% seen once. The specimen was peripheral blood. These receptors came from a man between 60 and 70 years old with active COVID-19.

The chain uses TRBV20-1 and TRBJ2-7, with D perhaps matching TRBD2 (5 bases). The CDR3 spans 11 residues. Germline-derived CDR1 and CDR2 are DFQATT and SNEGSKA (reference sequence). Deletions cut 6 bases from V and 0 bases from J, with 6 bases between. The CDR3 nucleotides read TGCAGTGCCCGGGACTCCTACGAGCAGTACTTC. Its protein is CSARDSYEQYF.

The rearrangement links TRBV7-8 to TRBJ2-7, with TRBD2 matching over 7 bases. CDR1 is SGHVS, CDR2 FQNEAQ, per germline. The CDR3 spans 15 residues. Trimming cost V 4 bases and J 3 bases; bases outside gene matches: 9. This chain's CDR3 is CASSSTSSGFYEQYF. DNA of the CDR3: TGTGCCAGCAGCTCCACCTCTAGCGGCTTCTACGAGCAGTACTTC.

The CDR3 protein is CASSFGPGGRDTDTQYF. The CDR3 DNA reads TGTGCCAGCAGTTTCGGGCCGGGGGGGAGAGACACAGATACGCAGTATTTT. The V call is TRBV28, the J call TRBJ2-3; 8 nucleotides agree with TRBD2. The junction had 10 bases not matched to a gene; V was cut back by 3 bases and J by 2 bases. The length of the CDR3 is 17 residues. The germline V gene has CDR1 MDHEN and CDR2 SYDVKM.

This chain joins TRBV28 and TRBJ2-7; 10 bases line up with TRBD1. This CDR3 is built from 16 residues. The junction had 8 bases not matched to a gene; V was cut back by 2 bases and J by 4 bases. Germline V gene sequence: CDR1 MDHEN, CDR2 SYDVKM. CDR3 sequence reads: CASSLARTGGSYEQYF. CDR3 nucleotides: TGTGCCAGCAGTTTAGCTCGGACAGGGGGGTCTTACGAGCAGTACTTC.

This clone was detected only once. The chain is built from TRBV20-1 and TRBJ1-1; D unclear. V was clipped by 2 bases and J by 8 bases, with 9 bases between them. CDR3 size: 11 residues. Germline V gives CDR1 DFQATT, CDR2 SNEGSKA (reference sequence). The CDR3 bases are TGCAGTGCTAGACCCGCGCGGGAAGCTTTCTTT. Translated: CSARPAREAFF.

This clone appeared once. This chain uses TRBV3-1 (or the pseudogene TRBV3-2) with TRBJ2-7; 9 bases agree with TRBD2. Germline V gene data show CDR1 as LGHDT and CDR2 as YNNKEL (reference sequence). The CDR3 runs 15 residues. V lost 4 bases, J lost 5 bases, and 9 bases stayed unmatched. Written as DNA, the CDR3 is TGTGCCAGCAGCCCATGGGCGGGAGGGTTCCACGAGCAGTACTTC. Translation: CASSPWAGGFHEQYF.

The chain employs TRBV27 and TRBJ2-7, with TRBD1 matching 9 bases. CDR3 length equals 14 residues. From germline, CDR1 is MNHEY and CDR2 SMNVEV (reference sequence). The V gene end was trimmed by 5 bases and the J gene end by 2 bases; junction bases not matched to a gene: 4. The CDR3 coding sequence is TGTGCCAGCAGTCGGACAGGGGCGACCTACGAGCAGTACTTC. Its protein product is CASSRTGATYEQYF.

Comment on this clone: This same CDR3 is encoded by further DNA sequences in the sample. The chain links TRBV7-9 to TRBJ2-7; 10 nucleotides align to TRBD1. The CDR3 spans 14 residues. The germline V gene has CDR1 SEHNR and CDR2 FQNEAQ (reference sequence). V shed 1 base and J 4 bases; nucleotides not matched to a gene: 1. CDR3 loop: CASSLGQGAYEQYF. CDR3 sequence (DNA): TGTGCCAGCAGCTTAGGACAGGGGGCTTACGAGCAGTACTTC.

A few counts support this clone. As DNA, the CDR3 is TGCGCCAGCAGTGAGTCGCCGGTGAGCACAGATACGCAGTATTTT. The encoded protein is CASSESPVSTDTQYF. The chain recombines TRBV10-2 with TRBJ2-3; D remains ambiguous. With 0 bases removed from V and 0 bases from J, the gap between germline ends came to 7 bases. The CDR3 is made up of 15 amino acids. Germline V lookup: CDR1 WSHSY, CDR2 SAAADI.

The chain carries TRBV28 and TRBJ1-2; D possibly corresponds to TRBD1 (6 bases). Germline V gene sequence: CDR1 MDHEN, CDR2 SYDVKM. Trimming removed 3 bases at V and 1 base at J, with 12 bases between. The CDR3 length is 15 residues. The CDR3 nucleotides read TGTGCCAGCAGTTTCCCCCAGGGGCATAACTATGGCTACACCTTC. Its translation is CASSFPQGHNYGYTF.

The chain has TRBV11-2 and TRBJ2-5; D might be TRBD2 (5 bases). V lost 5 bases and J lost 7, with 17 bases in between. The CDR3 runs to 14 residues. Germline CDR1 reads SGHAT; CDR2 reads FQNNGV. CDR3 sequence: CASSPPGFGRTQYF. The CDR3 bases are TGTGCCAGCAGCCCCCCGGGATTCGGAAGGACCCAGTACTTC.

This clone has a single count. The rearrangement joins TRBV7-7 to TRBJ2-5, with 8 bases identical to TRBD1. The CDR3 sequence is 15 residues long. Trimming took 6 bases from V and 5 from J; bases not matched to a gene: 11. Germline V gene data show CDR1 as SSHAT and CDR2 as FNYEAQ (reference sequence). The CDR3 is CASSPGQVLGETQYF. The CDR3 DNA reads as TGTGCCAGCAGTCCGGGACAGGTCTTGGGGGAGACCCAGTACTTC.

V usage is TRBV6-2 or TRBV6-3 and J usage is TRBJ2-7; D is perhaps TRBD2 (7 bases). With 2 bases removed from V and 0 bases from J, the gap between germline ends came to 17 bases. The CDR3 loop spans 17 amino acids. Germline CDR1 and CDR2: MNHEY and SVGEGT. The CDR3 bases are TGTGCCAGCAGTTACGAAAGACGGGGGGCCTTCTCCTACGAGCAGTACTTC. The encoded protein is CASSYERRGAFSYEQYF.

The chain is built from TRBV2 and TRBJ2-7; 7 nucleotides align to TRBD1. Germline V gene sequence: CDR1 SNHLY, CDR2 FYNNEI. This CDR3 is built from 12 residues. The CDR3 coding sequence is TGTGCAGGGGGCACGGGGTACTACGAGCAGTACTTC. Encoded protein: CAGGTGYYEQYF.

The V call is TRBV2, the J call TRBJ2-3; 8 bases are shared with TRBD2. Germline V gives CDR1 SNHLY, CDR2 FYNNEI. With 6 bases clipped from V and 4 bases from J, the junction kept 9 bases outside the gene matches. The CDR3 sequence is 15 residues long. For the CDR3, the DNA is TGTGCCAGCAGCGGAAACTCAGCGGGAGCAGATACGCAGTATTTT. Its protein is CASSGNSAGADTQYF.

As DNA, the CDR3 is TGTGCCAGCTCACTTCGACAGGAATACTCTGGAAACACCATATATTTT. It specifies CASSLRQEYSGNTIYF. The chain uses TRBV18 and TRBJ1-3; possibly TRBD1 for D (6 bases). The CDR3 covers 16 residues. Germline CDR1 is KGHSH and CDR2 is LQKENI. The germline V and J ends were trimmed by 4 bases and 0 bases, with 13 bases remaining between them. Based on the CDR3 plus reference TRBV18 and TRBJ1-3, the full variable domain is NAGVMQNPRHLVRRRGQEARLRCSPMKGHSHVYWYRQLPEEGLKFMVYLQKENIIDESGMPKERFSAEFPKEGPSILRIQQVVRGDSAAYFCASSLRQEYSGNTIYFGEGSWLTVV.

The chain links TRBV2 to TRBJ2-1, with 11 bases aligning to TRBD2. Germline V lookup: CDR1 SNHLY, CDR2 FYNNEI. The CDR3 runs 15 residues. Trimming took 6 bases from V and 9 from J; bases not matched to a gene: 10. The CDR3: CASRNRLAGQGEQFF. The CDR3 bases are TGTGCCAGCAGGAACCGACTAGCGGGACAAGGTGAGCAGTTCTTC.

In its sample, this clone was seen a few times. The chain employs TRBV7-9 and TRBJ2-7, with TRBD2 matching over 10 bases. J lost 5 bases, V lost 4 bases, and 8 bases had no gene match. The CDR3 runs to 15 residues. Germline CDR1 reads SEHNR; CDR2 reads FQNEAQ (reference sequence). The CDR3 here is CASSSSGSSRNEQYF. The CDR3 coding sequence is TGTGCCAGCAGCTCTAGCGGGAGCTCTCGTAACGAGCAGTACTTC.

The rearrangement links TRBV9 to TRBJ1-3, with D perhaps matching TRBD1 (5 bases). The CDR3 is 15 residues long. Trimming took 4 bases from V and 0 from J, leaving 11 bases between them. From germline, CDR1 is SGDLS and CDR2 YYNGEE. CDR3 bases: TGTGCCAGCAGCCGACAGATAAGCTCTGGAAACACCATATATTTT. It is translated as CASSRQISSGNTIYF.

V and J are TRBV6-5 and TRBJ2-7; the D gene is possibly TRBD2 (5 bases). Germline loops: CDR1 MNHEY, CDR2 SVGAGI. The CDR3 has 14 residues. V lost 6 bases to trimming and J lost 6 bases, with 18 bases between them. The CDR3, as DNA: TGTGCCAGCAGCCAGACTACGAACCTCGGCGAGCAGTACTTC. It specifies CASSQTTNLGEQYF.

The chain has TRBV7-9 and TRBJ2-7, with 11 nucleotides matching TRBD1. The V and J ends lost 5 bases and 3 bases, in that order; junction bases with no gene match: 3. Germline V CDR1 and CDR2: SEHNR, FQNEAQ (reference sequence). The CDR3 is made up of 14 amino acids. The CDR3 is CASSKDRGLYEQYF. The DNA of the CDR3 is TGTGCCAGCAGCAAGGACAGGGGGCTCTACGAGCAGTACTTC.

This rearrangement joins TRBV2 to TRBJ2-7; tentative D call: TRBD1 (5 bases). V lost 2 bases to trimming and J lost 7 bases, with 12 bases between them. The V gene's germline CDR1 is SNHLY and CDR2 FYNNEI. This CDR3 has 13 amino acids. The CDR3 here is CASSERAGREQYF. CDR3 sequence (DNA): TGTGCCAGCAGTGAACGGGCAGGGCGGGAGCAGTACTTC.

This clone was seen once. This rearrangement joins TRBV7-3 to TRBJ1-1, with D perhaps TRBD1 (5 bases). From germline, CDR1 is SGHTA and CDR2 FQGTGA. CDR3 length equals 13 residues. V gave up 1 base and J gave up 7 bases, with 10 bases separating them. Written as DNA, the CDR3 is TGTGCCAGCAGCTTAATGGGTCAGGGTGAAGCTTTCTTT. It is translated as CASSLMGQGEAFF. The full variable domain, rest sourced from reference TRBV7-3 and TRBJ1-1, is GAGVSQTPSNKVTEKGKYVELRCDPISGHTALYWYRQSLGQGPEFLIYFQGTGAADDSGLPNDRFFAVRPEGSVSTLKIQRTERGDSAVYLCASSLMGQGEAFFGQGTRLTVV.

V is TRBV28 and J is TRBJ2-1; possibly TRBD2 for D (6 bases). CDR1 is MDHEN and CDR2 is SYDVKM in the germline V gene. V gave up 4 bases and J gave up 0 bases, with 19 bases separating them. The CDR3 length is 18 residues. CDR3 DNA: TGTGCCAGCAGTTCCACCCGACTAGTTAAAAGCTCCTACAATGAGCAGTTCTTC. Protein: CASSSTRLVKSSYNEQFF.

Only one count was recorded for this clone. This rearrangement joins TRBV4-3 to TRBJ2-1, with 7 nucleotides matching TRBD1. In germline, CDR1 is LGHNA, CDR2 YSLEER. Germline trimming cut 3 bases from V and 2 bases from J; bases unmatched to any gene: 4. The CDR3 totals 15 residues. The CDR3 is CASSHGTATYNEQFF. In nucleotides, the CDR3 is TGCGCCAGCAGCCATGGGACAGCCACCTACAATGAGCAGTTCTTC.